These 30 T cell receptor beta chains share one sample of origin, sequenced in a study of cytomegalovirus exposure and HLA in healthy donors. 13 Jbeta primers and 60 Vbeta primers were used for the PCR. TCRdb keeps only in-frame clones here, not all; method: immunoSEQ multiplex PCR. The table counts about 130,000 clones; approximately 1.7% lies in the top ten. Sequencing was performed on PBMCs. These TCRs come from a man aged 18-30 years in good health and CMV-seronegative.

The chain couples TRBV4-2 to TRBJ2-4; 7 bases are a match to TRBD1. CDR3 length: 16 residues. With 0 bases clipped from V and 1 base from J, the junction kept 3 bases outside the gene matches. Germline CDR1 LGHNA, CDR2 YNFKEQ. CDR3 nucleotide sequence: TGTGCCAGCAGCCAAGACCTGACAGGGGCCAAAAACATTCAGTACTTC. Protein: CASSQDLTGAKNIQYF.

CDR3 DNA sequence: TGTGCCAGCTGCCGGGACAGTCCCTACGAGCAGTACTTC. Translated, it gives CASCRDSPYEQYF. V is TRBV18 and J is TRBJ2-7; 7 bases align to TRBD1. The V gene end was trimmed by 7 bases and the J gene end by 2 bases; junction bases not matched to a gene: 5. The CDR3 runs to 13 residues. Germline-derived CDR1 and CDR2 are KGHSH and LQKENI.

V usage is TRBV5-1 and J usage is TRBJ1-1; D remains ambiguous. V was trimmed by 4 bases and J by 3 bases, leaving 16 bases between them. Germline CDR1 is SGHRS and CDR2 is YFSETQ. The CDR3 totals 15 residues. The CDR3 DNA reads as TGCGCCAGCAGCCCCTGGGTTATCGGGGACACTGAAGCTTTCTTT. Translated: CASSPWVIGDTEAFF.

The V call is TRBV6-1, the J call TRBJ1-3; no reliable D call. The CDR3 extends over 14 amino acids. The germline CDR1 and CDR2 sequences are MNHNS and SASEGT. V gave up 10 bases and J gave up 0 bases, with 13 bases separating them. For the CDR3, the DNA is TGTGCCACCCTGCGAGCCTTCTCTGGAAACACCATATATTTT. As protein: CATLRAFSGNTIYF.

The chain has TRBV7-9 and TRBJ1-1, with 7 bases lining up with TRBD1. J was trimmed by 5 bases and V by 4 bases; bases with no gene match: 13. CDR3 length: 16 residues. Germline V CDR1 and CDR2: SEHNR, FQNEAQ (reference sequence). The CDR3 DNA is TGTGCCAGCAGCTCAACCAATTTACAGGGGTGGACTGAAGCTTTCTTT. It encodes CASSSTNLQGWTEAFF. Filled out from reference TRBV7-9 and TRBJ1-1, the complete variable domain reads DTGVSQNPRHKITKRGQNVTFRCDPISEHNRLYWYRQTLGQGPEFLTYFQNEAQLEKSRLLSDRFSAERPKGSFSTLEIQRTEQGDSAMYLCASSSTNLQGWTEAFFGQGTRLTVV.

CDR3 in amino acids: CAISAEWRGQGNGYTF. DNA of the CDR3: TGTGCCATCAGCGCCGAGTGGCGAGGACAGGGAAATGGCTACACCTTC. The rearrangement joins TRBV10-3 to TRBJ1-2; 8 nucleotides agree with TRBD1. Trimming took 6 bases from V and 6 from J; bases not matched to a gene: 15. CDR3 length: 16 amino acids. Per germline, CDR1 ENHRY and CDR2 SYGVKD.

The chain joins TRBV18 to TRBJ2-7; 8 bases line up with TRBD1. From germline, CDR1 is KGHSH and CDR2 LQKENI. This CDR3 region has 13 residues. J lost 4 bases, V lost 6 bases, and 5 bases had no gene match. CDR3 amino acids: CASSPGTGYEQYF. In nucleotides, the CDR3 is TGTGCCAGCTCCCCAGGGACAGGATACGAGCAGTACTTC.

The genes are TRBV19 and TRBJ2-7, with a possible D match to TRBD1 (6 bases). The germline V gene encodes CDR1 LNHDA and CDR2 SQIVND (reference sequence). With 5 bases removed from V and 3 bases from J, the gap between germline ends came to 20 bases. The CDR3 runs 16 residues. The CDR3 sequence: CASSPYTGTINYEQYF. The DNA for the CDR3 is TGTGCCAGTAGTCCCTATACCGGGACAATCAACTACGAGCAGTACTTC.

The chain joins TRBV19 to TRBJ2-3; TRBD2 matches at 14 bases. Germline-derived CDR1 and CDR2 are LNHDA and SQIVND (reference sequence). V trimming: 1 base; J trimming: 4 bases; junction bases outside the gene matches: 10. This CDR3 region has 19 residues. CDR3 sequence reads: CASSIVSGGTSGGSDTQYF. The CDR3 coding sequence is TGTGCCAGTAGTATAGTCTCGGGAGGGACTAGCGGGGGTTCAGATACGCAGTATTTT.

The CDR3 spells CASSPEGGTDTQYF. The CDR3 nucleotides are TGTGCCAGCAGTCCCGAAGGGGGCACAGATACGCAGTATTTT. The J gene is TRBJ2-3, the V gene TRBV6-4; a weak D match, TRBD1 (5 bases). CDR3 length: 14 residues. From germline, CDR1 is MRHNA and CDR2 SNTAGT. Deletions cut 5 bases from V and 1 base from J, with 10 bases between.

The CDR3 loop is CSVEPLGGGATGELFF. DNA of the CDR3: TGCAGCGTTGAGCCCCTGGGCGGGGGGGCCACCGGGGAGCTGTTTTTT. The chain couples TRBV29-1 to TRBJ2-2, with 9 positions matching TRBD2. The CDR3 extends over 16 amino acids. Per the germline V gene, CDR1 is SQVTM and CDR2 is ANQGSEA. V was pared by 3 bases and J by 4 bases, with 9 bases of the junction left unmatched.

This chain uses TRBV19 with TRBJ1-1; unclear D gene. The CDR3 is made up of 14 amino acids. Germline values: CDR1 LNHDA, CDR2 SQIVND (reference sequence). V was shortened by 3 bases and J by 2 bases, with 10 bases between the two germline ends. CDR3 DNA sequence: TGTGCCAGTAGTATTGTTCTGTTAAACACTGAAGCTTTCTTT. Amino acids: CASSIVLLNTEAFF. Full variable domain (missing parts from reference TRBV19 and TRBJ1-1): DGGITQSPKYLFRKEGQNVTLSCEQNLNHDAMYWYRQDPGQGLRLIYYSQIVNDFQKGDIAEGYSVSREKKESFPLTVTSAQKNPTAFYLCASSIVLLNTEAFFGQGTRLTVV.

The chain carries TRBV12-5 and TRBJ1-2, with 7 bases that match TRBD1. This CDR3 is 15 amino acids long. Germline V gives CDR1 LGHNT, CDR2 FRNRAP. V lost 3 bases and J lost 1; bases outside the gene matches: 5. The CDR3 spells CASGFGTAVNYGYTF. CDR3 nucleotide sequence: TGTGCTAGTGGTTTCGGGACAGCTGTTAACTATGGCTACACCTTC.

V gene TRBV7-8 combines with J gene TRBJ2-1; D gene unclear. Between the trimmed V and J ends, which lost 4 bases and 8 bases, there was a span of 18 bases. The V gene's germline CDR1 is SGHVS and CDR2 FQNEAQ. CDR3 length: 15 amino acids. CDR3 region: CASSSAWAKTDEQFF. The CDR3 coding sequence is TGTGCCAGCAGCTCCGCGTGGGCCAAGACGGATGAGCAGTTCTTC. The entire variable domain, with the rest obtained from reference TRBV7-8 and TRBJ2-1, is as follows: GAGVSQSPRYKVAKRGQDVALRCDPISGHVSLFWYQQALGQGPEFLTYFQNEAQLDKSGLPSDRFFAERPEGSVSTLKIQRTQQEDSAVYLCASSSAWAKTDEQFFGPGTRLTVL.

This chain connects TRBV29-1 to TRBJ1-3, with D uncertain. The germline V gene has CDR1 SQVTM and CDR2 ANQGSEA. Trimming removed 5 bases at V and 0 bases at J, with 5 bases between. The CDR3 has 12 residues. CDR3: CSVTASGNTIYF. CDR3 bases: TGCAGCGTTACAGCCTCTGGAAACACCATATATTTT.

V is TRBV9 and J is TRBJ1-5, with 8 positions matching TRBD1. The CDR3 is 16 amino acids. J was trimmed by 5 bases and V by 3 bases; bases with no gene match: 10. The germline gives CDR1 SGDLS, CDR2 YYNGEE. CDR3 region: CASSAARQGSDQPQHF. CDR3 DNA: TGTGCCAGCAGCGCCGCGAGACAGGGGAGCGATCAGCCCCAGCATTTT.

The chain has TRBV2 and TRBJ2-7; 7 bases map to TRBD1. Germline trimming cut 4 bases from V and 3 bases from J; bases unmatched to any gene: 9. Germline assignment: CDR1 SNHLY and CDR2 FYNNEI. The CDR3 covers 15 residues. The CDR3 DNA follows: TGTGCCAGCAGTGCCCAAGGGACAGTGGGCTACGAGCAGTACTTC. This translates into CASSAQGTVGYEQYF.

The genes are TRBV29-1 and TRBJ2-7; 9 nucleotides match TRBD1. V lost 2 bases, J lost 6 bases, and 11 bases stayed unmatched. This CDR3 contains 15 residues. Germline CDR1 and CDR2: SQVTM and ANQGSEA. In DNA, the CDR3 is TGCAGCGTTGAATTGCCCCGAGACAGGGGGGCCGAGCAGTACTTC. Translation: CSVELPRDRGAEQYF.

The chain employs TRBV5-4 and TRBJ2-1; 11 bases agree with TRBD2. V trimming: 0 bases; J trimming: 5 bases; junction bases outside the gene matches: 4. CDR3 length: 16 residues. Germline V lookup: CDR1 SGHNT, CDR2 YYREEE (reference sequence). The CDR3 sequence is CASSLVLAGAHNEQFF. The CDR3 DNA reads TGTGCCAGCAGCTTGGTACTAGCGGGAGCCCACAATGAGCAGTTCTTC.

The chain couples TRBV5-6 to TRBJ1-2, with TRBD1 identical over 9 bases. This CDR3 contains 13 residues. Germline V lookup: CDR1 SGHDT, CDR2 YYEEEE. With V trimmed by 4 bases and J by 8 bases, 6 bases remained unmatched. DNA of the CDR3: TGTGCCAGCAGCCAAACAGGGGGCTACGGCTACACCTTC. It encodes CASSQTGGYGYTF.

This chain links TRBV10-3 with TRBJ2-7; 8 bases are shared with TRBD1. The V gene end was trimmed by 0 bases and the J gene end by 7 bases; junction bases not matched to a gene: 5. The CDR3 covers 14 residues. Germline V gene data show CDR1 as ENHRY and CDR2 as SYGVKD. This CDR3 is CAISESDRGGEQYF. CDR3 sequence (DNA): TGTGCCATCAGTGAGTCAGACAGGGGTGGGGAGCAGTACTTC.

The J gene is TRBJ1-4, the V gene TRBV2, with 8 bases fitting TRBD1. CDR3 size: 17 residues. The germline V gene has CDR1 SNHLY and CDR2 FYNNEI. Trimming took 2 bases from V and 6 from J; bases not matched to a gene: 11. CDR3 nucleotide sequence: TGTGCCAGCAGTGAAATAGGGTGGACAGGGTCGGATGAAAAACTGTTTTTT. Translated: CASSEIGWTGSDEKLFF.

The chain employs TRBV6-4 and TRBJ1-2; 10 bases map to TRBD1. Germline V gives CDR1 MRHNA, CDR2 SNTAGT. There are 18 residues in the CDR3. With 4 bases clipped from V and 0 bases from J, the junction kept 11 bases outside the gene matches. CDR3: CASSGLTGGQGANYGYTF. Written as DNA, the CDR3 is TGTGCCAGCAGTGGACTCACCGGCGGACAGGGGGCTAACTATGGCTACACCTTC.

CDR3 in amino acids: CASGEGQGSGANVLTF. The CDR3 DNA sequence: TGTGCCAGTGGTGAAGGACAGGGCTCTGGGGCCAACGTCCTGACTTTC. The chain recombines TRBV19 with TRBJ2-6, with 8 bases lining up with TRBD1. The CDR3 runs to 16 residues. CDR1 LNHDA and CDR2 SQIVND come from the germline V gene (reference sequence). V gave up 8 bases and J gave up 0 bases; unmatched junction bases: 6.

The chain joins TRBV7-2 to TRBJ2-7, with 9 bases that match TRBD1. The CDR3 spans 14 residues. Unmatched junction bases numbered 6, after V lost 4 bases and J lost 5 bases. The V gene's germline CDR1 is SGHTA and CDR2 FQGNSA. The CDR3 loop reads CASSWGTGTNEQYF. CDR3 coding DNA: TGTGCCAGCAGCTGGGGGACAGGGACGAACGAGCAGTACTTC. Supplemented by reference TRBV7-2 and TRBJ2-7, the full variable domain reads GAGVSQSPSNKVTEKGKDVELRCDPISGHTALYWYRQSLGQGLEFLIYFQGNSAPDKSGLPSDRFSAERTGGSVSTLTIQRTQQEDSAVYLCASSWGTGTNEQYFGPGTRLTVT.

This chain links TRBV11-2 with TRBJ2-7; possibly TRBD1 for D (6 bases). Per germline, CDR1 SGHAT and CDR2 FQNNGV. CDR3 length: 13 residues. Trimming removed 5 bases from V and 2 bases from J, with 10 bases in between. The CDR3 is CASSPRQAYEQYF. CDR3 sequence (DNA): TGTGCCAGCAGCCCCCGACAGGCCTACGAGCAGTACTTC.

Concerning this clone itself: The missing conserved phenylalanine or tryptophan at the end of this CDR3 makes a read error likely. The J gene is TRBJ1-6, the V gene TRBV6-5; D not certain. V was trimmed by 6 bases and J by 7 bases, leaving 7 bases between them. CDR1 and CDR2 from the germline V gene are MNHEY and SVGAGI. The CDR3 runs to 12 residues. CDR3 protein: CASSRLNSPLHL. CDR3 DNA sequence: TGTGCCAGCAGCCGGTTGAATTCACCCCTCCACCTT.

With respect to this clone: The same CDR3 is also encoded by other DNA sequences in this sample. V and J are TRBV9 and TRBJ1-1; D not certain. Per germline, CDR1 SGDLS and CDR2 YYNGEE. The CDR3 has 13 residues. V was clipped by 0 bases and J by 2 bases, with 5 bases between them. The CDR3 region has the DNA TGTGCCAGCAGCGTAGTGTCAAACACTGAAGCTTTCTTT. Amino acid sequence: CASSVVSNTEAFF.

This chain connects TRBV10-2 to TRBJ1-4; 10 nucleotides agree with TRBD1. The V gene end was trimmed by 10 bases and the J gene end by 4 bases; junction bases not matched to a gene: 9. The CDR3 runs to 15 residues. From germline, CDR1 is WSHSY and CDR2 SAAADI. The CDR3 here is CATKDRGRINEKLFF. CDR3 nucleotides: TGCGCCACCAAAGACAGGGGGCGGATTAATGAAAAACTGTTTTTT.

In nucleotides, the CDR3 is TGTGCCAGCAGCCAAGGGCGGGGGACTCCTAAGAACGAGCAGTACTTC. Residues: CASSQGRGTPKNEQYF. The chain carries TRBV4-2 and TRBJ2-7, with 7 bases aligning to TRBD2. The germline gives CDR1 LGHNA, CDR2 YNFKEQ. The CDR3 consists of 16 residues. J lost 5 bases, V lost 1 base, and 11 bases had no gene match.